This T cell receptor beta chain was recovered during a study of blood T cell repertoires in COVID-19. This clone came up once. CDR1 and CDR2 (germline): LGHDT, YNNKEL (reference sequence). The CDR3 sequence is 17 residues long. Trimming cost V 4 bases and J 7 bases; bases outside gene matches: 15. Sequencing was performed with immunoSEQ multiplex PCR; in TCRdb, only in-frame clones are kept and a portion is missing. Altogether around 300,000 clones are present, roughly 91% being singletons, with the ten largest covering 1%. Sequenced: peripheral blood. The origin of this receptor is a middle-aged man with active or convalescent COVID-19. J is TRBJ1-4 and V is TRBV3-1 (or the pseudogene TRBV3-2); the match to TRBD1 covers 7 bases. The CDR3 region is CASSRYYRQGGREKLFF. The CDR3 DNA reads TGTGCCAGCAGCCGTTACTACAGACAGGGAGGACGTGAAAAACTGTTTTTT.